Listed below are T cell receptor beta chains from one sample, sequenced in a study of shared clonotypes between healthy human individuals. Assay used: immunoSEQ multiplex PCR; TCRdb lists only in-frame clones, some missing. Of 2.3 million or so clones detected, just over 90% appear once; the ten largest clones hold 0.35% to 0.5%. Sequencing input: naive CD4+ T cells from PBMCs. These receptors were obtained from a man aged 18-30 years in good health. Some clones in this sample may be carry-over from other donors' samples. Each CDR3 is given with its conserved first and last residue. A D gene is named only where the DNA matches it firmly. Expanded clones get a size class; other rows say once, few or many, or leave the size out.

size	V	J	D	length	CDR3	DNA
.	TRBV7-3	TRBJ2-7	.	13	CASSSARGNEQYF	TGTGCCAGCAGCTCTGCTCGGGGGAACGAGCAGTACTTC
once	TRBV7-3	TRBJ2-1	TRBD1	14	CASSSWTGGSGQFF	TGTGCCAGCAGCTCGTGGACAGGGGGTTCCGGGCAGTTCTTC
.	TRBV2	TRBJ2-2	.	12	CASTPHTGELFF	TGTGCCAGCACCCCTCACACCGGGGAGCTGTTTTTT
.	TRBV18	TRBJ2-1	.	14	CASSPRQVGNEQFF	TGTGCCAGCTCACCACGACAGGTCGGCAATGAGCAGTTCTTC
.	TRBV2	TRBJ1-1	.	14	CASSVAEGNTEAFF	TGTGCCAGCAGTGTCGCAGAGGGGAACACTGAAGCTTTCTTT
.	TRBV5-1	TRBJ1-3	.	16	CASSLAAGNSGNTIYF	TGCGCCAGCAGCTTGGCCGCAGGGAACTCTGGAAACACCATATATTTT
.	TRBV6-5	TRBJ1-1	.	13	CASTLPGGREAFF	TGTGCCAGCACCCTACCCGGGGGGCGGGAAGCTTTCTTT
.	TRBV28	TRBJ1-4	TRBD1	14	CASSEGTVNEKLFF	TGTGCCAGCAGTGAAGGGACAGTTAATGAAAAACTGTTTTTT
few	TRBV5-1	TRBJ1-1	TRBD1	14	CASSSGTGNTEAFF	TGCGCCAGCAGCTCAGGGACAGGGAACACTGAAGCTTTCTTT
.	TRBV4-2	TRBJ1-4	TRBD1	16	CASSQSGRTGGEKLFF	TGTGCCAGCAGCCAAAGTGGGAGGACAGGGGGCGAAAAACTGTTTTTT
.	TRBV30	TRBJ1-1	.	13	CAWSVNLNTEAFF	TGTGCCTGGAGTGTAAACCTGAACACTGAAGCTTTCTTT
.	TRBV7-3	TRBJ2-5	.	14	CASSLIGSQETQYF	TGTGCCAGCAGCTTAATCGGGTCTCAAGAGACCCAGTACTTC
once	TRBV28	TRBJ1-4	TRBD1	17	CASSFHASGGVHEKLFF	TGTGCCAGCAGTTTTCATGCCTCAGGGGGGGTTCATGAAAAACTGTTTTTT
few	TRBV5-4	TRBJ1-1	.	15	CASSFPTGVNTEAFF	TGTGCCAGCAGCTTCCCTACCGGTGTGAACACTGAAGCTTTCTTT
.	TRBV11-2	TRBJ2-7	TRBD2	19	CASSLTTLGLAGDSFEQYF	TGTGCCAGCAGCCTCACAACTTTGGGACTAGCGGGAGATAGTTTTGAGCAGTACTTC
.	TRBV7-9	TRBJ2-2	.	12	CASSSPSGELFF	TGTGCCAGCAGCTCCCCCTCCGGGGAGCTGTTTTTT
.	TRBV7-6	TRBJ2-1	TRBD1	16	CASSPGTGGLYNEQFF	TGTGCCAGCAGCCCCGGGACAGGGGGCCTCTACAATGAGCAGTTCTTC
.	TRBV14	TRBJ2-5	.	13	CASSHANRGAQYF	TGTGCCAGCAGCCACGCTAATAGAGGGGCCCAGTACTTC
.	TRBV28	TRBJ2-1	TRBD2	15	CASSLWGLAENEQFF	TGTGCCAGCAGTTTATGGGGACTAGCGGAGAATGAGCAGTTCTTC
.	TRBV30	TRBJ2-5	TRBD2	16	CAWSLGLAVLQETQYF	TGTGCCTGGAGCTTGGGACTAGCGGTCTTACAAGAGACCCAGTACTTC
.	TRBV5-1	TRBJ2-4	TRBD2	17	CASSSTKTSGSTNIQYF	TGCGCCAGCAGCTCGACTAAGACTAGCGGGAGTACAAACATTCAGTACTTC
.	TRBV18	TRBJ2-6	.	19	CASSPRLGGVDPGANVLTF	TGTGCCAGCTCACCACGACTCGGAGGGGTAGACCCTGGGGCCAACGTCCTGACTTTC
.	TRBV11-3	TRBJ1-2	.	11	CASSLRGRPSF	TGTGCCAGCAGCCTACGGGGACGGCCATCCTTC
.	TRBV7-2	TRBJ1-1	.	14	CASSFTPGVTEAFF	TGTGCCAGCAGCTTTACACCAGGGGTGACTGAAGCTTTCTTT
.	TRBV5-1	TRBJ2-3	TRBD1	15	CASSQTGQSTDTQYF	TGCGCCAGCAGCCAGACAGGGCAGAGCACAGATACGCAGTATTTT
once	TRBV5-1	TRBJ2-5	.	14	CASSFERGGETQYF	TGCGCCAGCAGCTTCGAGAGGGGCGGGGAGACCCAGTACTTC
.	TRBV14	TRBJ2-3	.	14	CASSQGTSADTQYF	TGTGCCAGCAGCCAAGGGACTTCGGCGGATACGCAGTATTTT